This T cell receptor (beta chain) was captured in a study of T cells in localized non-small cell lung cancer. Study-wide results and caveats: Across samples, adjacent lung featured a median roughly 60 of the top 100 tumor clones.

The table came from immunoSEQ multiplex PCR; TCRdb's copy has only in-frame clones and leaves some out. The sample has 25,000 to 30,000 clones; 85% to 95% are singletons. There are 13 residues in the CDR3. Trimming shortened V by 9 bases and J by 0 bases, and 11 bases separated the two germline ends. Germline-derived CDR1 and CDR2 are LNHDA and SQIVND (reference sequence). With regard to this clone: Antigen: not known.

The V and J genes are TRBV19 and TRBJ1-1; D is uncertain. This clonotype originated in an older female donor with stage I lung adenocarcinoma. The material was peripheral blood, obtained before any cancer treatment. CDR3 amino acids: CASNSELNTEAFF. DNA for the CDR3: TGTGCCAGCAATTCGGAGTTGAACACTGAAGCTTTCTTT.